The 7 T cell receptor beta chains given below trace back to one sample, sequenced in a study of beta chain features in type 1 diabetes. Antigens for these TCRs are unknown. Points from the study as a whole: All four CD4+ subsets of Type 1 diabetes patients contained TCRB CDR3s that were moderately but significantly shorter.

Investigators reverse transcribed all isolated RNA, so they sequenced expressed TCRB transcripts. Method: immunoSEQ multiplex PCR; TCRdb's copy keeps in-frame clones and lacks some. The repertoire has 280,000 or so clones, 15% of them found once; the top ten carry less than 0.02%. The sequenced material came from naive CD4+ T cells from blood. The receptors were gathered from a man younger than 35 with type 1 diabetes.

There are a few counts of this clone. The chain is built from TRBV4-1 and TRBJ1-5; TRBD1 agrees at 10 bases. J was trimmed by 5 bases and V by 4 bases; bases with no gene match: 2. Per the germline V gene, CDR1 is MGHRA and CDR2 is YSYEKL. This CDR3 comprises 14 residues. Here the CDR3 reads CASSRQGADQPQHF. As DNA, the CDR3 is TGCGCCAGCAGCCGACAGGGGGCTGATCAGCCCCAGCATTTT.

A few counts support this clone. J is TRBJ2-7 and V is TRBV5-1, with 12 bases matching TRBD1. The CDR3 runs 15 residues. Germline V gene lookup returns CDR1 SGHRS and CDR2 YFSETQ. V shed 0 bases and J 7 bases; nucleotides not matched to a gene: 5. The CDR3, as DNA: TGCGCCAGCAGCTTGGGGGACAGGGGGCAAGGAGAGCAGTACTTC. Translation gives CASSLGDRGQGEQYF.

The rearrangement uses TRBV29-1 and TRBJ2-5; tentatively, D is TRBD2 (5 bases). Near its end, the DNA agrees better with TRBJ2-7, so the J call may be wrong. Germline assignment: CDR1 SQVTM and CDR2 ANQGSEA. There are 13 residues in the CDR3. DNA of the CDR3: TGCAGCGTTTCCCCCGGGAAACGTGACGAGCAGTACTTC. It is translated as CSVSPGKRDEQYF.

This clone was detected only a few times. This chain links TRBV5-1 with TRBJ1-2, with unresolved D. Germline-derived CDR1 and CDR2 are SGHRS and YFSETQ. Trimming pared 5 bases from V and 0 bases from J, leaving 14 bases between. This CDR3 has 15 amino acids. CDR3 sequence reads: CASREGGNSNYGYTF. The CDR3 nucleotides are TGCGCCAGCAGGGAAGGAGGGAACTCTAACTATGGCTACACCTTC.

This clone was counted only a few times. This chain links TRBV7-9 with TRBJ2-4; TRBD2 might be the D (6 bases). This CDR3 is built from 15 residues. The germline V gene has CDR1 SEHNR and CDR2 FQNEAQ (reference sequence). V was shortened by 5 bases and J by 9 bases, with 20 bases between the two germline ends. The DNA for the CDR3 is TGTGCCAGCAGCGAGATGGGACTCCCGGGGAGCATTCAGTACTTC. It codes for CASSEMGLPGSIQYF.

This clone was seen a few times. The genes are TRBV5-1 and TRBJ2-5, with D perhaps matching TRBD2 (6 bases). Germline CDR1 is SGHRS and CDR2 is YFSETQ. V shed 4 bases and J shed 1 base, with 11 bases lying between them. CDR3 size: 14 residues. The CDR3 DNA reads TGCGCCAGCAGCGGCGGGGCAGCCCAAGAGACCCAGTACTTC. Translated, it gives CASSGGAAQETQYF.

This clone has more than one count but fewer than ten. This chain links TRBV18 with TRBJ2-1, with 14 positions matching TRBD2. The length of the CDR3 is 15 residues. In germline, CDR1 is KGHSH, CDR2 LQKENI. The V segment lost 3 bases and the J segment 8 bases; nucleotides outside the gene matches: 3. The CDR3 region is CASSPGLAGGYEQFF. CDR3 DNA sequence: TGTGCCAGCTCACCTGGACTAGCGGGGGGATATGAGCAGTTCTTC.